This passage covers 21 T cell receptor beta chains from one sample sequenced in a study of response to subunit inactivated influenza vaccine. TCRdb analysed the RT-PCR reads with MiXCR anew, one entry per CDR3 protein. This table holds roughly 190,000 distinct CDR3 sequences, over 13% found once. The sequencing used CD8+ T cells sorted from PBMCs, collected roughly 5 days after vaccination. Receptors were obtained from a middle-aged man who received an inactivated influenza vaccine.

This clonotype was found a few times. The chain is built from TRBV7-9 and TRBJ2-5; a possible D gene is TRBD2 (6 bases). The CDR3 covers 17 residues. In germline, CDR1 is SEHNR, CDR2 FQNEAQ (reference sequence). With 5 bases removed from V and 5 bases from J, the gap between germline ends came to 24 bases. The CDR3 spells CASSPPIRLEPIETQYF. For the CDR3, the DNA is TGTGCCAGCAGCCCTCCTATCCGACTAGAGCCCATCGAGACCCAGTACTTC.

This clonotype was observed many times. The J gene is TRBJ2-7, the V gene TRBV10-3; D gene ambiguous. The germline V gene encodes CDR1 ENHRY and CDR2 SYGVKD. With 3 bases removed from V and 4 bases from J, the gap between germline ends came to 10 bases. The CDR3 sequence is 13 residues long. DNA of the CDR3: TGTGCCATCAGTGACCTCGACGGGTACGAGCAGTACTTC. Translated, it gives CAISDLDGYEQYF.

The chain couples TRBV7-9 to TRBJ2-5; maybe TRBD2 (6 bases). The CDR3 is 16 amino acids. Germline V gives CDR1 SEHNR, CDR2 FQNEAQ (reference sequence). V lost 2 bases and J lost 4, with 17 bases in between. The DNA for the CDR3 is TGTGCCAGCAGCTTAAACGCCGGGGGTGCCGCAGAGACCCAGTACTTC. This codes for CASSLNAGGAAETQYF.

The chain is built from TRBV6-1 and TRBJ1-1; 8 bases line up with TRBD1. Trimming cost V 5 bases and J 1 base; bases outside gene matches: 6. Germline values: CDR1 MNHNS, CDR2 SASEGT. The CDR3 length is 15 residues. The CDR3 DNA is TGTGCCAGCAGTCTTACAGGGGGATGGAACACTGAAGCTTTCTTT. Translated, it gives CASSLTGGWNTEAFF.

The chain couples TRBV13 to TRBJ2-3; 15 nucleotides align to TRBD2. Germline loops: CDR1 PRHDT, CDR2 FYEKMQ (reference sequence). Trimming took 5 bases from V and 6 from J; bases not matched to a gene: 6. The CDR3 is 16 residues long. CDR3 protein: CASSGSGTSGRDTQYF. CDR3 nucleotide sequence: TGTGCCAGCAGCGGCTCCGGGACTAGCGGGAGGGATACGCAGTATTTT. The full variable domain, with the rest looked up from reference TRBV13 and TRBJ2-3, is AAGVIQSPRHLIKEKRETATLKCYPIPRHDTVYWYQQGPGQDPQFLISFYEKMQSDKGSIPDRFSAQQFSDYHSELNMSSLELGDSALYFCASSGSGTSGRDTQYFGPGTRLTVL.

This chain uses TRBV19 with TRBJ2-3; 14 nucleotides agree with TRBD2. This CDR3 has 19 amino acids. The germline CDR1 and CDR2 sequences are LNHDA and SQIVND (reference sequence). Trimming at V came to 7 bases and at J to 0 bases, leaving 12 bases not matched to a gene. The CDR3 loop is CASKGLGLAGGPSTDTQYF. CDR3 bases: TGTGCCAGTAAGGGGCTTGGACTAGCGGGGGGACCTAGCACAGATACGCAGTATTTT.

The V gene is TRBV13, the J gene TRBJ1-2; 7 bases fit TRBD1. With 6 bases clipped from V and 8 bases from J, the junction kept 3 bases outside the gene matches. Germline CDR1 reads PRHDT; CDR2 reads FYEKMQ (reference sequence). The CDR3 spans 11 residues. The CDR3 loop reads CASSSDRGYTF. Here the CDR3 DNA reads TGTGCCAGCAGTTCGGACAGGGGCTACACCTTC. Based on the CDR3 plus reference TRBV13 and TRBJ1-2, the full variable domain is AAGVIQSPRHLIKEKRETATLKCYPIPRHDTVYWYQQGPGQDPQFLISFYEKMQSDKGSIPDRFSAQQFSDYHSELNMSSLELGDSALYFCASSSDRGYTFGSGTRLTVV.

The chain employs TRBV27 and TRBJ2-7; D is uncertain. Germline V lookup: CDR1 MNHEY, CDR2 SMNVEV (reference sequence). Trimming took 3 bases from V and 0 from J, leaving 9 bases between them. The CDR3 runs to 14 residues. Here the CDR3 DNA reads TGTGCCAGCAGTTTCTCCGTGAACTCCTACGAGCAGTACTTC. This encodes CASSFSVNSYEQYF.

The chain recombines TRBV29-1 with TRBJ2-5, with 8 bases fitting TRBD2. Germline V gives CDR1 SQVTM, CDR2 ANQGSEA. The CDR3 contains 13 residues. CDR3 region: CSSVVAGWETQYF. In DNA, the CDR3 is TGCAGTTCGGTGGTAGCGGGATGGGAGACCCAGTACTTC.

The gene calls are TRBV24-1 and TRBJ2-5, with 9 bases aligning to TRBD2. The ends lost 3 bases at V and 4 bases at J; junction bases unmatched: 11. The CDR3 loop spans 17 amino acids. The germline V gene has CDR1 KGHDR and CDR2 SFDVKD. In DNA form, the CDR3 reads TGTGCCACCAGTGATCCCCGGGTAGCGGGGGTGGGAGAGACCCAGTACTTC. Amino acids: CATSDPRVAGVGETQYF.

This clonotype was detected a few times. The chain combines TRBV4-1 with TRBJ1-2; D remains ambiguous. Germline CDR1 is MGHRA and CDR2 is YSYEKL. V shed 0 bases and J shed 8 bases, with 13 bases lying between them. The CDR3 has 14 residues. The CDR3 DNA reads as TGCGCCAGCAGCCAAGAAGGGCTCCATAGCGGCTACACCTTC. This translates into CASSQEGLHSGYTF.

There are a few counts of this clonotype. The J gene is TRBJ1-2, the V gene TRBV9; TRBD1 matches 8 bases. The germline V gene encodes CDR1 SGDLS and CDR2 YYNGEE. V trimming: 3 bases; J trimming: 4 bases; junction bases outside the gene matches: 14. The CDR3 loop spans 17 amino acids. CDR3 coding DNA: TGTGCCAGCAGCGACGGATCAAACAGGGGGGGAGTCTATGGCTACACCTTC. This gives the protein CASSDGSNRGGVYGYTF.

The CDR3: CASSQELRTGIYEQYF. Here the CDR3 DNA reads TGTGCCAGCAGCCAAGAACTTAGGACAGGAATCTACGAGCAGTACTTC. This chain uses TRBV14 with TRBJ2-7, with 7 bases lining up with TRBD1. This CDR3 region has 16 residues. Germline assignment: CDR1 SGHDN and CDR2 FVKESK. J was trimmed by 3 bases and V by 0 bases; bases with no gene match: 8. The full variable domain, completed using reference TRBV14 and TRBJ2-7, is EAGVTQFPSHSVIEKGQTVTLRCDPISGHDNLYWYRRVMGKEIKFLLHFVKESKQDESGMPNNRFLAERTGGTYSTLKVQPAELEDSGVYFCASSQELRTGIYEQYFGPGTRLTVT.

The V gene is TRBV20-1, the J gene TRBJ2-7; possible D gene TRBD2, 5 bases. Between the trimmed V and J ends, which lost 0 bases and 0 bases, there was a span of 9 bases. Germline V lookup: CDR1 DFQATT, CDR2 SNEGSKA (reference sequence). The CDR3 loop spans 14 amino acids. As DNA, the CDR3 is TGCAGTGCTAGAGATCGGGGTAGCTCCTACGAGCAGTACTTC. Encoded protein: CSARDRGSSYEQYF.

In this sample, this clonotype turned up a few times. The chain combines TRBV4-3 with TRBJ2-5, with TRBD2 matching 14 bases. Losses at the gene ends were 0 bases for V and 3 bases for J; bases not matched to a gene: 3. CDR1 is LGHNA, CDR2 YSLEER, per germline. CDR3 length equals 17 residues. The chain's CDR3 is CASSQDRTSGGKETQYF. The CDR3, as DNA: TGCGCCAGCAGCCAAGATAGGACTAGCGGGGGGAAAGAGACCCAGTACTTC.

This clonotype was detected a few times. The CDR3 protein is CASSLGPEYNEQFF. DNA for the CDR3: TGCGCCAGCAGCTTGGGGCCGGAGTACAATGAGCAGTTCTTC. V and J are TRBV5-1 and TRBJ2-1; D is ambiguous. The germline gives CDR1 SGHRS, CDR2 YFSETQ. Trimming cost V 0 bases and J 4 bases, with 8 bases left between them. The CDR3 is 14 residues long.

The rearrangement uses TRBV6-5 and TRBJ2-3; D remains unclear. The germline V gene encodes CDR1 MNHEY and CDR2 SVGAGI. V was shortened by 2 bases and J by 6 bases, with 12 bases between the two germline ends. The CDR3 loop spans 14 amino acids. CDR3 region: CASSYSPSGDTQYF. CDR3 in DNA: TGTGCCAGCAGTTACAGCCCGAGTGGGGATACGCAGTATTTT.

This clonotype has just a few counts. The V and J genes are TRBV7-2 and TRBJ2-1; TRBD2 matches 8 bases. V shed 3 bases and J 10 bases; nucleotides not matched to a gene: 5. Germline assignment: CDR1 SGHTA and CDR2 FQGNSA. This CDR3 spans 13 amino acids. The CDR3 DNA sequence: TGTGCCAGCAGCTTGGGGACTAGTCCCGAGCAGTTCTTC. Translation gives CASSLGTSPEQFF.

V gene TRBV25-1 combines with J gene TRBJ2-1; 12 bases line up with TRBD1. The CDR3 is made up of 17 amino acids. V shed 5 bases, J shed 12 bases, and the junction held 17 bases outside the gene matches. Germline V gene data show CDR1 as MGHDK and CDR2 as SYGVNS. The CDR3 here is CASSTRDRGPLREPQFF. The CDR3 region has the DNA TGTGCCAGCAGTACACGGGACAGGGGGCCGTTGCGGGAGCCGCAGTTCTTC.

The chain carries TRBV14 and TRBJ2-3; 8 bases align to TRBD2. This CDR3 contains 16 residues. Germline lookup yields CDR1 SGHDN and CDR2 FVKESK. The J segment lost 2 bases and the V segment lost 2 bases, leaving 6 bases of the junction unmatched. This CDR3 is CASSQIGGDLTDTQYF. For the CDR3, the DNA is TGTGCCAGCAGCCAAATCGGGGGGGACCTCACAGATACGCAGTATTTT.

This clonotype has only a few counts. This chain connects TRBV6-2 or TRBV6-3 to TRBJ1-2; D may be TRBD1 (5 bases). Germline V CDR1 and CDR2: MNHEY, SVGEGT. This CDR3 region has 13 residues. Trimming shortened V by 7 bases and J by 8 bases, and 17 bases separated the two germline ends. The CDR3, as DNA: TGTGCCAGCACTCGGGGGACCTCAGGAGGCTACACCTTC. Amino acids: CASTRGTSGGYTF.